The subject of this entry is one TCR beta chain. What it binds is unknown. The data were obtained in a study of T cells in Graves' hyperthyroidism and ophthalmopathy. Researchers took RNA transcripts and amplified the TCR beta CDR3 regions from them. During a first-round RT-PCR of the TCR CDR3, the HTBI primer set was used. TCRdb reprocessed the multiplex PCR reads via MiXCR and lists one record per CDR3 protein. The data show roughly 360,000 distinct CDR3 sequences, approximately 15% seen once. Study observations and caveats: In validation, the model predicted ophthalmopathy. These predictions came a median about 6.8 months before onset.

The clonotype originates from a man aged 25 to 40 with Graves' hyperthyroidism that later progressed to Graves' ophthalmopathy. The sample comprised blood.

Here the CDR3 DNA reads TGTGCCAGCAGTTTCAGGACTAGCGGGGGGTCAAGGAGCTCCTACGAGCAGTACTTC. Its translation is CASSFRTSGGSRSSYEQYF. V is TRBV27 and J is TRBJ2-7; 14 bases fit TRBD2. The CDR3 is made up of 19 amino acids. Germline V CDR1 and CDR2: MNHEY, SMNVEV (reference sequence). J lost 0 bases, V lost 3 bases, and 10 bases had no gene match.